The 20 T cell receptor beta chains in this list originate from one sample, sequenced in a study of immune evolution from preneoplasia to lung adenocarcinoma. Assay used: immunoSEQ multiplex PCR; TCRdb lists only in-frame clones, some missing. The data contain 23,000 or so clones, roughly 80% of them singletons. Sequencing was performed on FFPE invasive lung adenocarcinoma tissue. These receptors all stem from a person aged 55 to 70 with lung adenocarcinoma.

In its sample, this clone was seen a few times. This chain links TRBV7-9 with TRBJ1-1; D gene ambiguous. The length of the CDR3 is 13 residues. Deletions cut 4 bases from V and 4 bases from J, with 10 bases between. CDR1 and CDR2 (germline): SEHNR, FQNEAQ (reference sequence). The CDR3 region is CASSSNPITEAFF. Here the CDR3 DNA reads TGTGCCAGCAGCTCCAATCCTATCACTGAAGCTTTCTTT.

This clone showed up just once. The chain recombines TRBV6-1 with TRBJ1-3; perhaps TRBD1 as D (5 bases). The CDR3 is 14 residues long. In germline, CDR1 is MNHNS, CDR2 SASEGT. The V gene lost 8 bases and the J gene lost 1 base, with 12 bases spanning the gap. The DNA for the CDR3 is TGTGCCAGCGGGACCCGGGGTTCTGGAAACACCATATATTTT. It encodes CASGTRGSGNTIYF.

This clone was observed a single time. The V gene is TRBV11-3, the J gene TRBJ2-5; 10 bases match TRBD2. Germline loops: CDR1 SGHNT, CDR2 YENEEA. This CDR3 comprises 16 residues. V lost 6 bases and J lost 2; bases outside the gene matches: 9. CDR3 DNA: TGTGCCAGCAGTCTTCTGGGAGCGGGAGGGCAAGAGACCCAGTACTTC. Amino acid sequence: CASSLLGAGGQETQYF.

This clone was detected only a few times. The genes are TRBV5-4 and TRBJ2-1; the D is unclear. Trimming left V 3 bases short and J 14 bases short, with 15 bases between. CDR3 size: 12 residues. Germline V gene data show CDR1 as SGHNT and CDR2 as YYREEE (reference sequence). The CDR3 DNA sequence: TGTGCCAGCAGCTCCGACGCGAAGGCTGAGTTCTTC. This gives the protein CASSSDAKAEFF.

This clone is labeled as medium-sized. J is TRBJ2-3 and V is TRBV25-1, with 8 positions matching TRBD2. Germline CDR1 is MGHDK and CDR2 is SYGVNS. The V gene end was trimmed by 3 bases and the J gene end by 0 bases; junction bases not matched to a gene: 11. This CDR3 is built from 18 residues. In nucleotides, the CDR3 is TGTGCCAGCAGTGAGAGCGGGAGAGGGGGGGGGAGCACAGATACGCAGTATTTT. Its protein product is CASSESGRGGGSTDTQYF.

This clone has just a few counts. The CDR3 loop reads CASSPTTDTQYF. In DNA, the CDR3 is TGTGCCAGCAGCCCCACCACAGATACGCAGTATTTT. The J gene is TRBJ2-3, the V gene TRBV7-3; D not certain. Germline V gene sequence: CDR1 SGHTA, CDR2 FQGTGA. This CDR3 spans 12 amino acids. V was trimmed by 5 bases and J by 2 bases, leaving 5 bases between them.

The chain employs TRBV5-1 and TRBJ1-2; D might be TRBD1 (5 bases). This CDR3 contains 13 residues. The germline V gene encodes CDR1 SGHRS and CDR2 YFSETQ. V shed 2 bases and J shed 7 bases, with 12 bases lying between them. In nucleotides, the CDR3 is TGCGCCAGCAGCTTCGAGGGGAGGGGTGGCTACACCTTC. The encoded protein is CASSFEGRGGYTF.

The genes are TRBV29-1 and TRBJ1-1; 8 bases line up with TRBD1. This CDR3 contains 12 residues. Germline V gene lookup returns CDR1 SQVTM and CDR2 ANQGSEA. V was clipped by 5 bases and J by 10 bases; unmatched bases: 9. CDR3 region: CSVKKDREGAFF. In DNA, the CDR3 is TGCAGCGTTAAGAAGGACAGGGAGGGAGCTTTCTTT.

In this sample, this clone turned up a few times. The genes are TRBV29-1 and TRBJ2-2, with D possibly TRBD1 on 5 matching bases. Germline V gene sequence: CDR1 SQVTM, CDR2 ANQGSEA. This CDR3 is built from 13 residues. V lost 3 bases and J lost 7, with 12 bases in between. CDR3: CSVEGQSIGELFF. CDR3 bases: TGCAGCGTTGAGGGGCAGAGCATCGGGGAGCTGTTTTTT.

This clone was recorded once. The gene calls are TRBV7-7 and TRBJ2-5; a possible D gene is TRBD2 (5 bases). V lost 4 bases, J lost 5 bases, and 8 bases lay in between. This CDR3 region has 12 residues. Germline-derived CDR1 and CDR2 are SSHAT and FNYEAQ (reference sequence). DNA of the CDR3: TGTGCCAGCAGCTCCGGGATGGAGACCCAGTACTTC. It is translated as CASSSGMETQYF.

The CDR3 spells CASSSPGLGFAFF. For the CDR3, the DNA is TGTGCCAGCAGCTCGCCGGGACTAGGGTTTGCTTTCTTT. This chain joins TRBV7-9 and TRBJ1-1; D is perhaps TRBD1 (5 bases). This CDR3 region has 13 residues. V was trimmed by 4 bases and J by 11 bases, leaving 17 bases between them. Germline V gene lookup returns CDR1 SEHNR and CDR2 FQNEAQ (reference sequence). The full variable domain, with the rest looked up from reference TRBV7-9 and TRBJ1-1, is DTGVSQNPRHKITKRGQNVTFRCDPISEHNRLYWYRQTLGQGPEFLTYFQNEAQLEKSRLLSDRFSAERPKGSFSTLEIQRTEQGDSAMYLCASSSPGLGFAFFGQGTRLTVV.

In its sample, this clone is medium-sized (0.01 to 0.1%). Other DNA variants within this sample encode the same CDR3. V is TRBV5-1 and J is TRBJ2-3; 9 bases align to TRBD1. With V trimmed by 3 bases and J by 3 bases, 2 bases remained unmatched. The CDR3 totals 14 residues. The V gene's germline CDR1 is SGHRS and CDR2 YFSETQ. The CDR3 bases are TGCGCCAGCAGCTCCGGACAGGGGACAGATACGCAGTATTTT. This gives the protein CASSSGQGTDTQYF.

The rearrangement joins TRBV6-4 to TRBJ2-3; D gene uncertain. The germline V gene has CDR1 MRHNA and CDR2 SNTAGT. V lost 5 bases and J 4 bases, leaving 10 bases between the germline ends. This CDR3 is built from 13 residues. DNA for the CDR3: TGTGCCAGCAGTCCCTCCCCCGCAGATACGCAGTATTTT. It translates to CASSPSPADTQYF.

V and J are TRBV18 and TRBJ1-5, with 9 bases that match TRBD1. The J segment lost 6 bases and the V segment lost 9 bases, leaving 9 bases of the junction unmatched. CDR1 and CDR2 from the germline V gene are KGHSH and LQKENI. CDR3 length: 14 residues. CDR3 sequence: CASSGQGRGQPQHF. The CDR3, as DNA: TGTGCCAGTTCAGGACAGGGGAGGGGTCAGCCCCAGCATTTT.

V gene TRBV6-5 combines with J gene TRBJ2-3; D is unclear. Deletions cut 2 bases from V and 2 bases from J, with 8 bases between. The CDR3 length is 14 residues. CDR1 is MNHEY and CDR2 is SVGAGI in the germline V gene. CDR3 sequence reads: CASSYSTYTDTQYF. Written as DNA, the CDR3 is TGTGCCAGCAGTTACAGTACGTACACAGATACGCAGTATTTT.

The J gene is TRBJ2-5, the V gene TRBV7-9, with TRBD2 identical over 12 bases. The V gene end was trimmed by 4 bases and the J gene end by 5 bases; junction bases not matched to a gene: 5. The CDR3 is 15 amino acids. Germline V gives CDR1 SEHNR, CDR2 FQNEAQ (reference sequence). In nucleotides, the CDR3 is TGTGCCAGCAGCTCCCTAGCGGGAGGGAGGGAGACCCAGTACTTC. Translated, it gives CASSSLAGGRETQYF.

The rearrangement links TRBV5-1 to TRBJ1-4; D unclear. Trimming took 3 bases from V and 0 from J, leaving 12 bases between them. CDR3 length equals 16 residues. Germline V gives CDR1 SGHRS, CDR2 YFSETQ. CDR3 DNA sequence: TGCGCCAGCAGCTCCGGCTGGGCAGCAACTAATGAAAAACTGTTTTTT. It specifies CASSSGWAATNEKLFF. Drawing the rest from reference TRBV5-1 and TRBJ1-4, the complete variable domain is KAGVTQTPRYLIKTRGQQVTLSCSPISGHRSVSWYQQTPGQGLQFLFEYFSETQRNKGNFPGRFSGRQFSNSRSEMNVSTLELGDSALYLCASSSGWAATNEKLFFGSGTQLSVL.

This clone appeared a single time. The V and J genes are TRBV28 and TRBJ1-1; D may be TRBD1 (6 bases). V gave up 5 bases and J gave up 9 bases, with 22 bases separating them. CDR3 length: 15 amino acids. Germline CDR1 and CDR2: MDHEN and SYDVKM. CDR3 coding DNA: TGTGCCAGCAGTCTCACAGGGTACCGGCTAAGGAAAGCTTTCTTT. Translation: CASSLTGYRLRKAFF.

This clone appeared once. The chain carries TRBV29-1 and TRBJ2-1, with TRBD1 identical over 7 bases. The CDR3 length is 12 residues. The V segment lost 5 bases and the J segment 5 bases; nucleotides outside the gene matches: 3. Per germline, CDR1 SQVTM and CDR2 ANQGSEA. CDR3 residues: CSVPTGNNEQFF. The DNA for the CDR3 is TGCAGCGTTCCGACAGGGAACAATGAGCAGTTCTTC.

This chain joins TRBV28 and TRBJ2-1; D may be TRBD2 (6 bases). The V and J ends lost 7 bases and 13 bases respectively, with 23 bases between them. Per the germline V gene, CDR1 is MDHEN and CDR2 is SYDVKM. The CDR3 runs to 14 residues. The CDR3 DNA reads as TGTGCCAGCAAAACATCGGGGGAGTTTCGGGAACAGTTCTTC. Protein sequence: CASKTSGEFREQFF.